These 22 T cell receptor beta chains were sequenced from one sample in a study of T cell repertoires in cytomegalovirus infection. MiXCR was run by TCRdb on the reads, yielding one entry per CDR3 protein. This sample has hundreds of thousands of distinct CDR3 sequences, with about 8.8% found just once. Sequencing was performed on PBMCs. The receptors originated from a human donor in good health (CMV status not recorded). Some clones in this sample may be carry-over from other donors' samples.

This clonotype was observed many times. The V gene is TRBV6-2 or TRBV6-3, the J gene TRBJ1-1, with a weak D call TRBD1 (6 bases). The germline gives CDR1 MNHEY, CDR2 SVGEGT. Deletions cut 0 bases from V and 5 bases from J, with 13 bases between. CDR3 length: 15 residues. The CDR3 here is CASSYSGGAGTEAFF. DNA of the CDR3: TGTGCCAGCAGTTACTCGGGGGGCGCGGGGACTGAAGCTTTCTTT.

J is TRBJ1-5 and V is TRBV28, with D maybe TRBD1 (5 bases). The germline CDR1 and CDR2 sequences are MDHEN and SYDVKM. This CDR3 region has 15 residues. V was trimmed by 5 bases and J by 3 bases, leaving 14 bases between them. The CDR3: CASSPSGPNNQPQHF. The DNA for the CDR3 is TGTGCCAGCAGTCCCTCAGGGCCCAACAATCAGCCCCAGCATTTT.

This clonotype was counted many times. This chain joins TRBV20-1 and TRBJ2-1; 7 nucleotides match TRBD2. Trimming at V came to 1 base and at J to 7 bases, leaving 10 bases not matched to a gene. The CDR3 is made up of 15 amino acids. Germline V CDR1 and CDR2: DFQATT, SNEGSKA (reference sequence). The CDR3 nucleotides are TGCAGTGCTAGAGTAGATCGGGGGGTCGGGAATGAGCAGTTCTTC. It is translated as CSARVDRGVGNEQFF.

This clonotype was recorded many times. In DNA form, the CDR3 reads TGCAGTGCTAGAGATTCCGGCGGGGCCTACGAGCAGTACGTC. Translating gives CSARDSGGAYEQYV. The chain links TRBV20-1 to TRBJ2-7; D is possibly TRBD2 (6 bases). Looked up from germline, CDR1 is DFQATT and CDR2 is SNEGSKA (reference sequence). The CDR3 consists of 14 residues. The V end was cut by 0 bases, the J end by 2 bases, with 11 bases between.

Ten or more counts support this clonotype. The V and J genes are TRBV12-3 or TRBV12-4 and TRBJ2-7; D gene uncertain. CDR3 length: 12 amino acids. V shed 3 bases and J shed 3 bases, with 6 bases lying between them. CDR3: CASSFIGYEQYF. The CDR3 nucleotides are TGTGCCAGCAGTTTCATTGGCTACGAGCAGTACTTC.

This clonotype was found many times. The chain uses TRBV19 and TRBJ2-7; D is undetermined. Trimming stripped 3 bases from V and 0 bases from J, with 12 bases between. The CDR3 totals 15 residues. From germline, CDR1 is LNHDA and CDR2 SQIVND (reference sequence). The CDR3 DNA sequence: TGTGCCAGTAGTATGTTATGGGGTAGCTCCTACGAGCAGTACTTC. Protein sequence: CASSMLWGSSYEQYF.

Many counts were recorded for this clonotype. The genes are TRBV20-1 and TRBJ2-2, with D perhaps being TRBD1 or TRBD2 (6 bases each). V gave up 3 bases and J gave up 4 bases, with 15 bases separating them. CDR1 and CDR2 from the germline V gene are DFQATT and SNEGSKA (reference sequence). The CDR3 has 15 residues. The CDR3 region is CSARRGEWGTGELFF. DNA of the CDR3: TGCAGTGCTAGGAGGGGGGAATGGGGCACCGGGGAGCTGTTTTTT.

A few counts support this clonotype. The V call is TRBV18, the J call TRBJ2-3; 7 positions match TRBD1. Germline values: CDR1 KGHSH, CDR2 LQKENI. This CDR3 spans 18 amino acids. The V segment lost 9 bases and the J segment 0 bases; nucleotides outside the gene matches: 18. The CDR3: CASYPTQHRGESTDTQYF. In DNA form, the CDR3 reads TGTGCCAGTTACCCTACTCAACACAGGGGCGAAAGCACAGATACGCAGTATTTT.

The chain has TRBV2 and TRBJ1-1; D remains ambiguous. Trimming shortened V by 2 bases and J by 5 bases, and 9 bases separated the two germline ends. The CDR3 has 13 amino acids. Looked up from germline, CDR1 is SNHLY and CDR2 is FYNNEI. The CDR3 sequence: CASSEHSGTEAFF. The CDR3 DNA follows: TGTGCCAGCAGTGAACACTCGGGGACTGAAGCTTTCTTT.

This clonotype was recorded many times. V is TRBV7-2 and J is TRBJ2-3, with 8 positions matching TRBD2. Trimming at V came to 5 bases and at J to 0 bases, leaving 7 bases not matched to a gene. This CDR3 region has 16 residues. The germline gives CDR1 SGHTA, CDR2 FQGNSA. CDR3 amino acids: CASSRSSGPSTDTQYF. CDR3 DNA sequence: TGTGCCAGCAGCCGTTCTAGCGGGCCAAGCACAGATACGCAGTATTTT.

This clonotype appeared many times. This rearrangement joins TRBV20-1 to TRBJ2-5; the D is unclear. Germline CDR1 DFQATT, CDR2 SNEGSKA (reference sequence). V shed 6 bases and J shed 2 bases, with 13 bases lying between them. The CDR3 totals 13 residues. In nucleotides, the CDR3 is TGCAGTGCGGCCGTTTTGGGGCAAGAGACCCAGTACTTC. This gives the protein CSAAVLGQETQYF.

This clonotype was counted at least ten times. The chain recombines TRBV2 with TRBJ1-2; 7 bases align to TRBD1. V was pared by 4 bases and J by 5 bases, with 4 bases of the junction left unmatched. Germline values: CDR1 SNHLY, CDR2 FYNNEI. The length of the CDR3 is 13 residues. The CDR3 protein is CASSGGQSYGYTF. The CDR3 coding sequence is TGTGCCAGCAGTGGGGGACAGAGTTATGGCTACACCTTC.

This clonotype was seen a handful of times. The chain uses TRBV29-1 and TRBJ2-2; no clear D. This CDR3 comprises 11 residues. Germline CDR1 reads SQVTM; CDR2 reads ANQGSEA. The V and J ends lost 4 bases and 8 bases respectively, with 8 bases between them. The DNA of the CDR3 is TGCAGCGTTGGCAGGTCGGGGGAGCTGTTTTTT. The encoded protein is CSVGRSGELFF.

Ten or more counts support this clonotype. The CDR3 DNA reads TGCAGTGCCCAGCCCGGGGTCGAGCAGTACGTC. Protein sequence: CSAQPGVEQYV. The V gene is TRBV20-1, the J gene TRBJ2-7; D might be TRBD2 (5 bases). This CDR3 spans 11 amino acids. Germline V gene data show CDR1 as DFQATT and CDR2 as SNEGSKA (reference sequence). The V gene lost 6 bases and the J gene lost 6 bases, with 12 bases spanning the gap.

This clonotype was recorded many times. The chain combines TRBV7-9 with TRBJ2-7, with 11 bases fitting TRBD1. Germline V gene sequence: CDR1 SEHNR, CDR2 FQNEAQ (reference sequence). J was trimmed by 1 base and V by 5 bases; bases with no gene match: 10. CDR3 size: 17 residues. The CDR3 protein is CASSHPGDRGNSYEQYV. CDR3 sequence (DNA): TGTGCCAGCAGCCACCCCGGGGACAGGGGGAATTCCTACGAGCAGTACGTC.

This clonotype was recorded many times. The rearrangement links TRBV28 to TRBJ2-4, with D tentatively TRBD2 (6 bases). The CDR3 totals 14 residues. Deletions cut 5 bases from V and 7 bases from J, with 15 bases between. Germline V CDR1 and CDR2: MDHEN, SYDVKM. DNA of the CDR3: TGTGCCAGCAGTCAGGAGGGTAGGGCGAACATTCAGTACTTC. It translates to CASSQEGRANIQYF.

The chain is built from TRBV6-2 or TRBV6-3 and TRBJ2-4; possible D gene TRBD1, 5 bases. This CDR3 has 12 amino acids. The germline gives CDR1 MNHEY, CDR2 SVGEGT. The V end was cut by 5 bases, the J end by 5 bases, with 7 bases between. The DNA for the CDR3 is TGTGCCAGCAGTAGGGGCGAAAACATTCAGTACTTC. Protein product: CASSRGENIQYF.

This clonotype was picked up many times. This chain joins TRBV5-1 and TRBJ1-1, with TRBD1 identical over 7 bases. Germline CDR1 SGHRS, CDR2 YFSETQ. CDR3 length: 17 residues. V lost 2 bases, J lost 4 bases, and 14 bases stayed unmatched. The CDR3 DNA is TGCGCCAGCAGCTTATCGACAGGGCAGGGGACCGGCACTGAAGCTTTCTTT. Protein sequence: CASSLSTGQGTGTEAFF. Filled out from reference TRBV5-1 and TRBJ1-1, the complete variable domain reads KAGVTQTPRYLIKTRGQQVTLSCSPISGHRSVSWYQQTPGQGLQFLFEYFSETQRNKGNFPGRFSGRQFSNSRSEMNVSTLELGDSALYLCASSLSTGQGTGTEAFFGQGTRLTVV.

This clonotype was detected many times. The rearrangement joins TRBV6-1 to TRBJ1-5; D not certain. The germline V gene encodes CDR1 MNHNS and CDR2 SASEGT. Trimming left V 2 bases short and J 6 bases short, with 2 bases between. The CDR3 runs to 11 residues. In DNA form, the CDR3 reads TGTGCCAGCAGTGAACCTCAGCCCCAGCATTTT. Translating gives CASSEPQPQHF.

This clonotype was seen ten or more times. The chain has TRBV19 and TRBJ2-7; a possible D gene is TRBD1 (6 bases). Deletions cut 6 bases from V and 0 bases from J, with 15 bases between. CDR1 and CDR2 from the germline V gene are LNHDA and SQIVND (reference sequence). The CDR3 consists of 15 residues. As DNA, the CDR3 is TGTGCCAGTAGCTTAACAGGGACGTCCTCCTACGAGCAGTACTTC. This sequence encodes CASSLTGTSSYEQYF.

The chain employs TRBV19 and TRBJ2-7; 8 bases align to TRBD1. The germline V gene has CDR1 LNHDA and CDR2 SQIVND (reference sequence). V shed 5 bases, J shed 2 bases, and the junction held 5 bases outside the gene matches. This CDR3 comprises 14 residues. The CDR3 protein is CASSFRDRPYEQYV. CDR3 nucleotides: TGTGCCAGTAGTTTCCGGGACAGGCCCTACGAGCAGTACGTC.

This clonotype came up many times. The chain combines TRBV7-2 with TRBJ2-5; TRBD2 might be the D (5 bases). CDR3 length equals 14 residues. V lost 5 bases and J 3 bases, leaving 13 bases between the germline ends. Germline V gene sequence: CDR1 SGHTA, CDR2 FQGNSA. The chain's CDR3 is CASSKISGEETQYF. The CDR3 DNA reads as TGTGCCAGCAGCAAGATCTCCGGGGAAGAGACCCAGTACTTC. Variable domain in full (rest from reference TRBV7-2 and TRBJ2-5): GAGVSQSPSNKVTEKGKDVELRCDPISGHTALYWYRQSLGQGLEFLIYFQGNSAPDKSGLPSDRFSAERTGGSVSTLTIQRTQQEDSAVYLCASSKISGEETQYFGPGTRLLVL.